The next 4 T cell receptor beta chains were all read from a single sample in a study of blood T cell repertoires in COVID-19. Here immunoSEQ multiplex PCR was the method, and the copy in TCRdb shows in-frame clones only, minus some. Of approximately 400,000 clones detected, 80% to 95% appear once; the ten largest clones hold more than 0.85%. The sample comprised PBMCs or T cells enriched from blood (not recorded which). Source of these receptors: a woman in her thirties or forties who had been exposed to COVID-19.

The chain links TRBV18 to TRBJ1-4; the match to TRBD1 covers 7 bases. The V segment lost 5 bases and the J segment 8 bases; nucleotides outside the gene matches: 5. CDR1 and CDR2 (germline): KGHSH, LQKENI. CDR3 length equals 13 residues. The CDR3 DNA is TGTGCCAGCTCAACCCGGGACAGCGAAAAACTGTTTTTT. Protein sequence: CASSTRDSEKLFF.

The chain carries TRBV3-1 (or the pseudogene TRBV3-2) and TRBJ1-6; D is perhaps TRBD1 (6 bases). CDR1 and CDR2 from the germline V gene are LGHDT and YNNKEL (reference sequence). V lost 6 bases to trimming and J lost 7 bases, with 16 bases between them. This CDR3 has 15 residues. CDR3 DNA sequence: TGTGCCAGCAGAATCTCACAGGGTGGGAATTCACCCCTCCACTTT. Its translation: CASRISQGGNSPLHF.

This clone has more than one count but fewer than ten. The chain couples TRBV10-1 to TRBJ2-1, with 8 nucleotides matching TRBD2. V lost 3 bases and J lost 5; bases outside the gene matches: 6. The CDR3 runs to 15 residues. Germline V gene data show CDR1 as WNHNN and CDR2 as SYGVQD (reference sequence). The CDR3 spells CASSDSLAGDNEQFF. In DNA form, the CDR3 reads TGCGCCAGCAGTGACTCGCTAGCGGGCGACAATGAGCAGTTCTTC.

The chain links TRBV5-4 to TRBJ1-1; D uncertain. V lost 0 bases, J lost 2 bases, and 8 bases lay in between. The length of the CDR3 is 14 residues. Per the germline V gene, CDR1 is SGHNT and CDR2 is YYREEE (reference sequence). DNA for the CDR3: TGTGCCAGCAGCTTGGAGAGGGTTAACACTGAAGCTTTCTTT. Its translation is CASSLERVNTEAFF.